This T cell receptor (beta chain) emerged from a study of blood T cells in healthy people across ages. The table lists this clonotype with a few counts. Its antigen is unknown. The V and J ends lost 5 bases and 1 base respectively, with 8 bases between them. The CDR3 has 13 residues. CDR1 is MDHEN, CDR2 SYDVKM, per germline. Study-wide results and caveats: Expanded clonotype changes were possibly confounded by unknown donor CMV status.

Alongside a J-beta primer mix, a sample-barcoded 5' primer served in a second PCR lasting about 7 to 11 cycles. TCRdb independently ran MiXCR on the 5' RACE reads; one entry per CDR3 protein. The profile covers over 1,500,000 distinct CDR3 sequences, with about two fifths appearing a single time and 20% to 25% taken by the ten largest. The chain combines TRBV28 with TRBJ1-2; D is undetermined. Sequencing used blood. This receptor was taken from a human donor in good health. In DNA, the CDR3 is TGTGCCAGCAGTGCAGACATTAACTATGGCTACACCTTC. Encoded protein: CASSADINYGYTF.